This T cell receptor (beta chain) was sequenced in a study of blood T cells in healthy people across ages. For the study at large: The capture of about one barcoded beta molecule per two T cells was achieved by template switching. Study findings and constraints: Naive CD4+ cells and diversity were both higher in long-lived donors than in aged donors. There was a strong correlation between TCR beta diversity and naive T cell percentage.

Through a sample-barcoded 5' primer and a J-beta primer mix, a second PCR was run for roughly 6 to 12 cycles. Each sample provided no less than 2.5 million CDR3-containing paired-end reads. A single record per CDR3 protein comes from TCRdb applying MiXCR to the 5' RACE reads. The table includes 1.5 million to 2 million distinct CDR3 sequences, about two fifths detected once. This clonotype was counted only a few times. Antigen unknown. Germline V gene lookup returns CDR1 SEHNR and CDR2 FQNEAQ (reference sequence). V shed 6 bases and J shed 1 base, with 9 bases lying between them. There are 13 residues in the CDR3.

The chain joins TRBV7-9 to TRBJ1-2; D remains unclear. The sequenced sample consisted of blood. The clonotype was recovered from a human donor in good health. The chain's CDR3 is CASSRLSNYGYTF. The CDR3, as DNA: TGTGCCAGCAGTCGTCTCAGTAACTATGGCTACACCTTC. Full variable domain (rest looked up from reference TRBV7-9 and TRBJ1-2): DTGVSQNPRHKITKRGQNVTFRCDPISEHNRLYWYRQTLGQGPEFLTYFQNEAQLEKSRLLSDRFSAERPKGSFSTLEIQRTEQGDSAMYLCASSRLSNYGYTFGSGTRLTVV.